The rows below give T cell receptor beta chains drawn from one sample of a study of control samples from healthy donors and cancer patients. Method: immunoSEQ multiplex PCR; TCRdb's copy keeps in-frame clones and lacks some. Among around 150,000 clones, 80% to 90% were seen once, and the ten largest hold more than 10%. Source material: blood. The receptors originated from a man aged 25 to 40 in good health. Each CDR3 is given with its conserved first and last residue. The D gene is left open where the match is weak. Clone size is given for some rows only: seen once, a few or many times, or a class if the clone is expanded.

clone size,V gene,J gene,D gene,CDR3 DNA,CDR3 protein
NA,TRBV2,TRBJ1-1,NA,TGTGCCAGCAGTGGTCAGGGACCCGTCACTGAAGCTTTCTTT,CASSGQGPVTEAFF
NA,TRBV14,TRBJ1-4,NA,TGTGCCAGCAGCCCTCAACTATGGCAGGAAAAACTGTTTTTT,CASSPQLWQEKLFF
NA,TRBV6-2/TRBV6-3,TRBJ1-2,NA,TGTGCCAGCACCCCTACAGGGTCTAGCGGCTACACCTTC,CASTPTGSSGYTF
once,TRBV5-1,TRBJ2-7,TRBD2,TGCGCCAGCAGCTTGGCCGGGAGGGTGTACGAGCAGTACTTC,CASSLAGRVYEQYF
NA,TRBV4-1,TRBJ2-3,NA,TGCGCCAGCAGCCTAGACACCTCTAGCACAGATACGCAGTATTTT,CASSLDTSSTDTQYF
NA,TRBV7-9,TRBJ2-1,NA,TGTGCCAGCAGCCTCCGGGACCGCAACAATGAGCAGTTCTTC,CASSLRDRNNEQFF
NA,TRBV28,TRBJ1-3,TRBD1,TGTGCCAGCAGTTTGGACAGGCACACTGGAAACACCATATATTTT,CASSLDRHTGNTIYF
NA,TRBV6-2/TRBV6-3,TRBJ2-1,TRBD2,TGTGCCAGCAGTTACGGGGAGGGAACCTACAATGAGCAGTTCTTC,CASSYGEGTYNEQFF
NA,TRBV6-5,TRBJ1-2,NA,TGTGCCAGCAGTTACGGAGGGGGGAACTATGGCTACACCTTC,CASSYGGGNYGYTF
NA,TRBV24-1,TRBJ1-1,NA,TGTGCCACCAGTGATTTCAGGAACACTGAAGCTTTCTTT,CATSDFRNTEAFF
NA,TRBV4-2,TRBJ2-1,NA,TGTGCCAGCAGCCAAGATGTTGTGGCGGGAACTGGGAATGAGCAGTTCTTC,CASSQDVVAGTGNEQFF
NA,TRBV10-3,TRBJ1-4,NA,TGTGCCCTCTCATGGGGGGAGAGAGAAAAACTGTTTTTT,CALSWGEREKLFF
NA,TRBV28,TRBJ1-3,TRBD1,TGTGCCAGCAGGCAAGCGGGGGGGACAGGTCAGGCCATATATTTT,CASRQAGGTGQAIYF
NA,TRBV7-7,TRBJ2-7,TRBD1,TGTGCCAGCAGCTCAGACAGGGTGATCTCCTACGAGCAGTACTTC,CASSSDRVISYEQYF
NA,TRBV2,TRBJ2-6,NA,TGTGCCAGCAGTTCCAGGACCGTTTCTGGGGCCAACGTCCTGACTTTC,CASSSRTVSGANVLTF
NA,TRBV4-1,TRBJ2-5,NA,TGCGCCAGCAGCCAAGGTGAAGGAATGGAGACCCAGTACTTC,CASSQGEGMETQYF
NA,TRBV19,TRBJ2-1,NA,TGTGCCAGTAGAACGACAGTTTCCTACAATGAGCAGTTCTTC,CASRTTVSYNEQFF